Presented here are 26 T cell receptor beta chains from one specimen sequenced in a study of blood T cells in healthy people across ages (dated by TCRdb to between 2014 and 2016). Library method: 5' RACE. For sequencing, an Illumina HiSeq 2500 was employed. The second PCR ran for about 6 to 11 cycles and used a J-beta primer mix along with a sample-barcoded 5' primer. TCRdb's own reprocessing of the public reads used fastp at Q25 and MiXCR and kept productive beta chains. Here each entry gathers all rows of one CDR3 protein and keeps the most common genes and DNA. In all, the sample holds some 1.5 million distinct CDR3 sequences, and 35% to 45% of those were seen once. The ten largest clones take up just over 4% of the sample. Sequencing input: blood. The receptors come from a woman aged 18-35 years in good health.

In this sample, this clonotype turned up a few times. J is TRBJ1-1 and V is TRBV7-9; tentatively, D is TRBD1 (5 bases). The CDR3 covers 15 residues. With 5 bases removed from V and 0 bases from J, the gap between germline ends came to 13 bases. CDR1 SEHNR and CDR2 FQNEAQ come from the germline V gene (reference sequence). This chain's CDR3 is CASSPWGMMNTEAFF. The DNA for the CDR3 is TGTGCCAGCAGCCCCTGGGGGATGATGAACACTGAAGCTTTCTTT.

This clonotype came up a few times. The CDR3 region is CASSFKGPNYEQYF. The CDR3 region has the DNA TGTGCCAGCAGTTTTAAGGGTCCCAACTACGAGCAGTACTTC. V usage is TRBV27 and J usage is TRBJ2-7; D is unresolved. V was shortened by 3 bases and J by 3 bases, with 12 bases between the two germline ends. Germline V gene lookup returns CDR1 MNHEY and CDR2 SMNVEV (reference sequence). CDR3 length: 14 amino acids.

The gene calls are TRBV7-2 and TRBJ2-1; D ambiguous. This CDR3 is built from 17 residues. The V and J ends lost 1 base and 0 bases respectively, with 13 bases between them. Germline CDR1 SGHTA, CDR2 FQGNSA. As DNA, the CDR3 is TGTGCCAGCAGCTTAGGTATCGCCCGAAGCTCCTACAATGAGCAGTTCTTC. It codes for CASSLGIARSSYNEQFF.

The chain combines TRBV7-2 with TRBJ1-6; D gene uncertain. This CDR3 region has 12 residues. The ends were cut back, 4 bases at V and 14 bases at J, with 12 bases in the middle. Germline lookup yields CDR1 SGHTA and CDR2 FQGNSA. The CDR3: CASSYLMLTLHF. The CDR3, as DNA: TGTGCCAGCAGCTATCTCATGCTCACCCTCCACTTT.

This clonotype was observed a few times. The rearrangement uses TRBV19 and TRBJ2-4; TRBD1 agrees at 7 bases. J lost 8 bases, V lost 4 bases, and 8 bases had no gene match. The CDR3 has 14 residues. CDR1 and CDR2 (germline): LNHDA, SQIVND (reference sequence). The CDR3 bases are TGTGCCAGTAGTACCCGACAGGGAGTACACATTCAGTACTTC. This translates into CASSTRQGVHIQYF.

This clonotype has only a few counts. This chain's CDR3 is CSARAQGKSYEQYF. The CDR3, as DNA: TGCAGCGCGAGGGCTCAGGGAAAGTCCTACGAGCAGTACTTC. V is TRBV29-1 and J is TRBJ2-7; D tentatively reads TRBD1 or TRBD2 (5 bases each). This CDR3 has 14 residues. V was cut by 7 bases and J by 1 base, with 17 bases left in between. Looked up from germline, CDR1 is SQVTM and CDR2 is ANQGSEA.

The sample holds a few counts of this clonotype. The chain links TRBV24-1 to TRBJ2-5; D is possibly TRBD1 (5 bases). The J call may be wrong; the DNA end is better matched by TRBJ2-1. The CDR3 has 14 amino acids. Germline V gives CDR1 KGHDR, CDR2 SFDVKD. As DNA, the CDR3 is TGTGCCACCAGTGATTTCCCCGGACAAGAGACCCAGTTCTTC. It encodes CATSDFPGQETQFF.

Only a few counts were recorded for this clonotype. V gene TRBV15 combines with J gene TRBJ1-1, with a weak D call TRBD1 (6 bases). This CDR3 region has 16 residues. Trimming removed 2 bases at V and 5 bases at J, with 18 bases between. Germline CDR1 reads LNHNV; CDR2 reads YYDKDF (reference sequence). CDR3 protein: CATSRNPFRGWTEAFF. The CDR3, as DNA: TGTGCCACCAGCAGAAATCCCTTCAGGGGATGGACTGAAGCTTTCTTT.

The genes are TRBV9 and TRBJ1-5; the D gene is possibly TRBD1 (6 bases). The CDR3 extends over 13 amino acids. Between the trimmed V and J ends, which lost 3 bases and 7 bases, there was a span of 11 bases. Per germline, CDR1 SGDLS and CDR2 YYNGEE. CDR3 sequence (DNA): TGTGCCAGCAGCGGCCGGACAGACCAGCCCCAGCATTTT. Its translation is CASSGRTDQPQHF.

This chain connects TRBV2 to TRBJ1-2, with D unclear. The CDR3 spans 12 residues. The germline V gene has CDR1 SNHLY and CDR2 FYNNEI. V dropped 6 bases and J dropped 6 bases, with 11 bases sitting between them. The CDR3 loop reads CASRAGEHGYTF. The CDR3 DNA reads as TGTGCCAGCAGGGCTGGGGAGCATGGCTACACCTTC.

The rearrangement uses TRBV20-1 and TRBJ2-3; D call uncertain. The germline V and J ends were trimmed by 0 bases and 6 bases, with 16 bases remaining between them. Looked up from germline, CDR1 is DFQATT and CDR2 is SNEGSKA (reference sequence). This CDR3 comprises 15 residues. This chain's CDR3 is CSARDLGPRMDTQYF. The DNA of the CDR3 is TGCAGTGCTAGAGATCTAGGCCCAAGGATGGATACGCAGTATTTT.

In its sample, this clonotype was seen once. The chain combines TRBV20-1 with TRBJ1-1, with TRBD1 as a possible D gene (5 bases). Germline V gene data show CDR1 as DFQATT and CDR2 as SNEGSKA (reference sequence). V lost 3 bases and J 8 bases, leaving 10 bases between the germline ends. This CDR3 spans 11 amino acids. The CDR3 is CSARGQAEAFF. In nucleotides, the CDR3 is TGCAGTGCTAGGGGGCAGGCAGAAGCTTTCTTT.

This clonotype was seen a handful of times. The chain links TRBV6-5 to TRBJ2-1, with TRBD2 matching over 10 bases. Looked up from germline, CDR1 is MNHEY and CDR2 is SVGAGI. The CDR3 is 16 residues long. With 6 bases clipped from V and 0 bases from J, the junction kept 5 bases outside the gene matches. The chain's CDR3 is CASRNRLAGSYNEQFF. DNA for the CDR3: TGTGCCAGCAGGAATAGACTAGCGGGCTCCTACAATGAGCAGTTCTTC.

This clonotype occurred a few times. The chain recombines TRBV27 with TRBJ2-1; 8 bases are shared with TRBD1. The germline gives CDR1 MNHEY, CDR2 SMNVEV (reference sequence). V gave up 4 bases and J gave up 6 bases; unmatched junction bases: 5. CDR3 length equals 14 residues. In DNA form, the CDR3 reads TGTGCCAGCAGTTATCAGGGGGCGTTCAATGAGCAGTTCTTC. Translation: CASSYQGAFNEQFF.

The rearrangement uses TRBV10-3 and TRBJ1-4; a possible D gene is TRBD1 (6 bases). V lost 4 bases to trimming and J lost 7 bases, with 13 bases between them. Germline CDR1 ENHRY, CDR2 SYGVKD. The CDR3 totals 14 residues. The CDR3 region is CAISARDNGEKLFF. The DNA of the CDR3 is TGTGCCATCAGTGCCCGGGACAATGGTGAAAAACTGTTTTTT.

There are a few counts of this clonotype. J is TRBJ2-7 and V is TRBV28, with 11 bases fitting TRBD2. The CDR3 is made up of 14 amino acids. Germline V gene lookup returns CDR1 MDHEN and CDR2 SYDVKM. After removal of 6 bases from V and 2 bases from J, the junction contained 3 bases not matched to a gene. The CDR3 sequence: CASRSGLAAYEQYF. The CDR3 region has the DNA TGTGCCAGCAGATCGGGACTAGCGGCCTACGAGCAGTACTTC.

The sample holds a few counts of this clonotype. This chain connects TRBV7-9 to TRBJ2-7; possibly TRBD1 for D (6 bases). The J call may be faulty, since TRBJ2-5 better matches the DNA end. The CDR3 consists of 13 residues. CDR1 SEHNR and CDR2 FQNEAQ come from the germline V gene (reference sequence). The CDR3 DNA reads TGTGCCAGCAGTCCCAGGGGAAAAGAGACCCAGTACTTC. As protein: CASSPRGKETQYF.

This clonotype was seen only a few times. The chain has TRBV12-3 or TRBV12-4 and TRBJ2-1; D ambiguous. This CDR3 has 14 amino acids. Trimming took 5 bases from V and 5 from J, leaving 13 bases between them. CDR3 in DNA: TGTGCCAGCAGTATCCCTGGGAAGAACAATGAGCAGTTCTTC. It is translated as CASSIPGKNNEQFF.

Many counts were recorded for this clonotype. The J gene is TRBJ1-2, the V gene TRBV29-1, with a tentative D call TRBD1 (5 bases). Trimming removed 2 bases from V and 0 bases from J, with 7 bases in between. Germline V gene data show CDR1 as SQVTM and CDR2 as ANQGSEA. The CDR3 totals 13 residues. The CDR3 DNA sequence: TGCAGCGTTGAAAGGGGCACTAACTATGGCTACACCTTC. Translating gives CSVERGTNYGYTF. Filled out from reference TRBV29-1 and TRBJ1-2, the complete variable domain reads SAVISQKPSRDICQRGTSLTIQCQVDSQVTMMFWYRQQPGQSLTLIATANQGSEATYESGFVIDKFPISRPNLTFSTLTVSNMSPEDSSIYLCSVERGTNYGYTFGSGTRLTVV.

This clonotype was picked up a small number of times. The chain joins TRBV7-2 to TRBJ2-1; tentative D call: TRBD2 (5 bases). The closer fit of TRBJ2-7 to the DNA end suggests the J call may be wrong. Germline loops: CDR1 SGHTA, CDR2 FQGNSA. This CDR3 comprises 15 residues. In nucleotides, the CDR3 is TGTGCCAGCAGCTTAAGTAGCGTTTCCTACAATGAGCAGTACTTC. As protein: CASSLSSVSYNEQYF.

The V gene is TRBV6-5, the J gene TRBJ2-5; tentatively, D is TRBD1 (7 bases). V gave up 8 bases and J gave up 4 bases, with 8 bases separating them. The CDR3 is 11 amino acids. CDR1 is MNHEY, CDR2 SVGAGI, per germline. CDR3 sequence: CASQGGETQYF. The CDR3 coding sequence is TGTGCCAGCCAGGGGGGAGAGACCCAGTACTTC.

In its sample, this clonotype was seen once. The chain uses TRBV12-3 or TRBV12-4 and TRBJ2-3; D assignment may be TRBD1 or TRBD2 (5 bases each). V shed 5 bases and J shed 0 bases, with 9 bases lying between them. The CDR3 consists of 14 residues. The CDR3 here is CASSVGESTDTQYF. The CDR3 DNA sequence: TGTGCCAGCAGTGTGGGGGAGAGCACAGATACGCAGTATTTT.

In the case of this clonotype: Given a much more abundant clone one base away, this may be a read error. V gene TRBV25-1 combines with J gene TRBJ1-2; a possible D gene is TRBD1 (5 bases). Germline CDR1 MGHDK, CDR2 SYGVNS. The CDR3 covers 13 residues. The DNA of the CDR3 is TGTGCCAGCAGTGTCGTAACGGGGGACGGCTACATCTTC. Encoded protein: CASSVVTGDGYIF.

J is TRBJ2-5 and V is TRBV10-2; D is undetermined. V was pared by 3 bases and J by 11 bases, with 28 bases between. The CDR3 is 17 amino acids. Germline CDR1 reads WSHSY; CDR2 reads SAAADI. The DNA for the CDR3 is TGCGCCAGCAGTGAAAACGGGCCTGGCGGAACCTACAATGAGCAGTACTTC. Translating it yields CASSENGPGGTYNEQYF.

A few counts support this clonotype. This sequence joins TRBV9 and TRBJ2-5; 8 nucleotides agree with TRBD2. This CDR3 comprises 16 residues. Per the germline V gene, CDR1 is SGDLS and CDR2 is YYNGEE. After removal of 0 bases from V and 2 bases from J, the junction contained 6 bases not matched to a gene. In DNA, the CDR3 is TGTGCCAGCAGCGTAGAGAGCAGACTAGCGCAAGAGACCCAGTACTTC. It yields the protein CASSVESRLAQETQYF. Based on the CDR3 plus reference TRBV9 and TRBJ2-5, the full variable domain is DSGVTQTPKHLITATGQRVTLRCSPRSGDLSVYWYQQSLDQGLQFLIQYYNGEERAKGNILERFSAQQFPDLHSELNLSSLELGDSALYFCASSVESRLAQETQYFGPGTRLLVL.

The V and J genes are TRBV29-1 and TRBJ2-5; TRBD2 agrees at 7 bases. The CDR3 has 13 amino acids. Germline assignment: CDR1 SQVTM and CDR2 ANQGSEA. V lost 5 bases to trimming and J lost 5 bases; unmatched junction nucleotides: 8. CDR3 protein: CSVIREGGETQYF. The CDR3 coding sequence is TGCAGCGTTATAAGGGAGGGTGGGGAGACCCAGTACTTC.